This TCR beta chain is from a study of T cell responses to AZD1222 COVID-19 vaccine (dated by TCRdb to the early 2020s). The study in broad terms: AZD1222 recipients with second doses at about 4 weeks or about 12 weeks were pooled, because spike-specific TCR depth and breadth did not differ between schedules. A total of just over 230 trial participants underwent TCR sequencing, of whom 207 had received two doses of AZD1222 and about 25 had received two doses of the MenACWY control vaccine. Trial participants were enrolled by age into 18-55, 56-69 and 70-plus year subgroups, with roughly 160, 29 and 62 TCR-sequenced participants respectively. Study-level results and caveats: Because no day 14 peak-response samples were available, the repertoires could be characterized only after the peak T cell response. Reportedly, almost half of the unique spike-specific TCRs recognized epitopes lying outside the regions that are mutated in the B.1.351 and B.1.1.7 variants. Conclusions about previously exposed vaccinees are limited, since just 5 or 6 AZD1222 recipients were seropositive for SARS-CoV-2 at baseline. Participants were mostly white British and included more females than males, and it was suggested by the authors that clonal diversity may have been underestimated. The whole spike protein was spanned by vaccine-associated CD4 TCRs, and dominant responses were seen in regions 160-218 and 743-854. A significant rise in spike-specific TCR breadth and depth was observed after two AZD1222 doses relative to day 0 and relative to MenACWY recipients. In the small 56-69-year group, the increase in depth fell short of significance, most likely because of low power.

The CDR3 regions of human TCRbeta chains were analyzed by immunosequencing. Processing in the source paper ran as follows. Repertoire TCRs were checked for matches against a reference library of SARS-CoV-2-specific TCRs that had been generated using the MIRA antigen-specificity platform. Breadth was defined as the fraction of unique TCRs that were SARS-CoV-2-associated, and depth was defined as the fraction of total T cells that were SARS-CoV-2-associated. Using the MIRA data, each spike-specific TCR was mapped to the spike region that the TCR reacts to and placed in a CD4 or CD8 class. Log10-transformed breadth and depth values were compared by one-way ANOVA with Sidak's multiple comparisons tests. This immuneACCESS table, as held by TCRdb, lists in-frame sequences with V and J called but not all clones. Of the missing ones, under half trace to an unresolved V gene in checked studies; the others have no known cause. The DNA gave D and trimming, while V, J and clone size come from that table. For this sample there are about 160,000 clones; approximately 90% appear just once. The top ten constitute around 4.4% of the sample.

In the paper's terms, the time point label means: baseline before first vaccination. Vaccinee samples were obtained from the UK trials COV001 and COV002, which included a single-blind randomized controlled phase 2/3 trial of AZD1222 (ChAdOx1 nCoV-19) in healthy adults. For TCRbeta chain sequencing, PBMC samples from trial participants were taken at day 0 and at day 28 after the second dose. For this clone: Its antigen is still unknown. Base qualities are not at hand, and no much larger clone is one base apart.

Counted from cysteine to phenylalanine, this CDR3 has 16 amino acids. The sequence is cut down to CDR3 DNA, 48 bases in frame from base 1. CDR1 is given as WNHNN and CDR2 as SYGVQD, both from the germline V gene (reference sequence). V loses 0 bases of germline sequence and J loses 4 bases, and the interval between the two ends is 14 bases. The specimen was peripheral blood, collected on day 0 of AZD1222 vaccination. The sequence was obtained from an adult in good health. The chain is assembled from TRBV10-1 and TRBJ2-3, and the D gene may be TRBD2, 7 bases matching. The CDR3: CASSESRLGGADTQYF. The nucleotides read TGCGCCAGCAGTGAGTCGAGACTAGGGGGGGCAGATACGCAGTATTTT.